This T cell receptor (beta chain) was found in a study of technical replicates of blood from several donors. This clone showed up just a few times. This table comes from immunoSEQ multiplex PCR, and its TCRdb copy is limited to in-frame clones, with some not included. The table shows about 63,000 clones, with roughly 86% occurring only once. Looked up from germline, CDR1 is LNHDA and CDR2 is SQIVND (reference sequence). The length of the CDR3 is 14 residues. V lost 6 bases and J lost 2, with 11 bases in between. This rearrangement joins TRBV19 to TRBJ1-5; D ambiguous. This receptor was identified in a human donor in good health. Some clones in this sample may be carry-over from other donors' samples. Sequenced input: PBMCs. Written as DNA, the CDR3 is TGTGCCAGTAGCGGGGAGACGCGCAATCAGCCCCAGCATTTT. This gives the protein CASSGETRNQPQHF.